Described below is a single T cell receptor beta chain sequence and its context. This clone was found once. The antigen this receptor binds is unknown. No clone much larger than this one lies a single base away; base qualities are absent. Sequences SGHTA (CDR1) and FQGNSA (CDR2) are obtained from the germline V gene. Trimming leaves V shorter by 4 bases and J shorter by 4 bases, with the junction holding 4 bases beyond the gene matches. The CDR3, from cysteine to phenylalanine, totals 15 residues. Of all the DNA, just the CDR3 is kept, 45 bases in frame from base 1. Collection of tumor samples took place before definitive surgery or chemotherapy. Genomic DNA was extracted by the MD Anderson Biospecimen Extraction Resource, and TCR sequencing was done by the MD Anderson Cancer Genomics Laboratory. The sample belongs to a study of high-grade serous ovarian cancer treatment subgroups (dated by TCRdb to the early 2020s). General notes on the study: On average, each sample produced about 14,000 sequencing reads and roughly 7,500 unique TCR beta rearrangements. TCR beta repertoires were profiled in patients with high-grade serous ovarian cancer who were grouped, under a laparoscopic triage algorithm, by complete gross resection or by neoadjuvant chemotherapy response. Of the 30 or so patients in the cohort, 10 had no residual disease after primary surgery (R0), 10 were excellent NACT responders, and 10 were poor NACT responders. In total there were some 100 samples, since every patient provided one primary tumor sample and two metastatic tumor samples. The paper's findings and limits, for the study overall: TCR clonal relatedness was found to be positively correlated with neoantigen level and, by trend, with copy number variation and mutation load derived from whole-genome sequencing. Repertoire similarity between tumors from the same patient ranged from about 0.1 to 0.8, while tumors from different patients showed almost no similarity. Spatial information was not captured by bulk tumor TCR sequencing, so insight into HGSC tumor complexity and diversity was limited. The TCR repertoire analyses centered on CDR3, and CDR1 and CDR2 were not analyzed.

The approximately 100 tumor samples were subjected to high-throughput TCR profiling using ImmunoSEQ. The authors' pipeline ran thus. Repertoire diversity metrics included richness (unique productive sequences), clonality, evenness and relatedness; Bhattacharyya coefficient assessed similarity between samples. A sensitivity analysis that removed TCRs with fewer than two reads produced consistent conclusions. TCRdb carries this immuneACCESS record with in-frame sequences only. Its versions omit some clonotypes, under half of them owing to an unresolved V gene in the studies checked, with the rest unexplained. That table supplies the V and J calls and clone size; D and trimming were determined from the DNA. Within this sample are around 1,200 clones, with about four fifths of them counted one time only. The ten top clones hold around a sixth of the sample.

Sequencing used tumor tissue. The sequence links TRBV7-2 to TRBJ2-3; 11 bases in between match TRBD1. This TCR was sampled from a human donor with high-grade serous ovarian cancer. The base sequence is TGTGCCAGCAGCTCCGGGACAGGGGGACCAGATACGCAGTATTTT. The resulting protein is CASSSGTGGPDTQYF.